Listed below are T cell receptor beta chains from one sample, sequenced in a study of blood T cell repertoires in COVID-19. TCRdb keeps only in-frame clones here, not all; method: immunoSEQ multiplex PCR. Here the sample spans 40,000 to 55,000 clones, 80% to 90% being singletons. The sample was peripheral blood. The receptor set was obtained from a human donor in a cohort sampled during active COVID-19. Both conserved end residues are part of each CDR3.

TRBV11-2	TRBJ2-2	CASSLSAGGPTGELFF
TRBV6-5	TRBJ1-1	CAIQRPEGTEAFF
TRBV19	TRBJ2-3	CASSSPPQQTLTDTQYF
TRBV9	TRBJ1-2	CASSADGYTF
TRBV7-2	TRBJ2-4	CASSLYAGSIIQYF
TRBV11-3	TRBJ2-3	CASSLGTTDTQYF
TRBV3-1/TRBV3-2	TRBJ2-1	CASSQPGQGYNEQFF
TRBV2	TRBJ2-7	CASSRSSVSSYEQYF
TRBV19	TRBJ1-4	CASSIHHGGNANEKLFF
TRBV5-4	TRBJ2-7	CASRTSGGAGEQYF
TRBV18	TRBJ1-1	CASSPPGLFNTEAFF
TRBV27	TRBJ2-7	CASTSLLRGTQDEQYF
TRBV28	TRBJ1-2	CASTSGNYGYTF
TRBV6-5	TRBJ2-7	CASRPSGGAYEQYF
TRBV27	TRBJ2-2	CASSFWGGYTGELFF
TRBV6-5	TRBJ1-1	CASRRTGAEAFF
TRBV19	TRBJ2-1	CASRKAGVHEQFF
TRBV7-8	TRBJ1-2	CASSLVGTQRDYGYTF
TRBV7-9	TRBJ1-1	CASSNRDRNTEAFF